The next 12 T cell receptor beta chains were all read from a single sample in a study of regulatory T cells in long-lasting Graves disease. Building the TCR beta libraries relied on iRepertoire HTBI primers, and CDR3 regions underwent Arm-PCR. Using its own MiXCR run on the multiplex PCR reads, TCRdb lists one record per CDR3 protein. Counted here are around 470,000 distinct CDR3 sequences, 14% occurring once; the ten biggest clones make up 17%. Time point given: newly diagnosed GD, antithyroid drugs for less than 3 months. The TCR library was prepared using RNA isolated from PBMCs. These data were also reused for a study on T cells in Graves' hyperthyroidism and ophthalmopathy.

Specimen: peripheral blood mononuclear cells (PBMCs), collected at new diagnosis, from a patient treated with antithyroid drugs. The receptors come from a woman aged 50 to 60 with Graves disease.

In this sample, this clonotype turned up a few times. One end of the junction fails to match germline, which may point to a read error. The rearrangement joins TRBV7-7 to TRBJ2-5; D is perhaps TRBD2 (6 bases). There are 15 residues in the CDR3. Per the germline V gene, CDR1 is SSHAT and CDR2 is FNYEAQ (reference sequence). CDR3 coding DNA: TGTGCTAGCAGCTTAACTCCCGGGAGTCAAGAGACCCAGTACTTC. It translates to CASSLTPGSQETQYF.

The chain joins TRBV4-1 to TRBJ2-5, with a tentative D call TRBD2 (5 bases). The CDR3 length is 13 residues. Germline CDR1 MGHRA, CDR2 YSYEKL. Trimming stripped 2 bases from V and 3 bases from J, with 7 bases between. As DNA, the CDR3 is TGCGCCAGCAGCCAACGGGGAGAAGAGACCCAGTACTTC. This encodes CASSQRGEETQYF.

This clonotype was seen a few times. V gene TRBV6-2 or TRBV6-3 combines with J gene TRBJ2-6, with TRBD1 matching over 7 bases. With V trimmed by 2 bases and J by 1 base, 2 bases remained unmatched. Germline lookup yields CDR1 MNHEY and CDR2 SVGEGT. This CDR3 spans 16 amino acids. The CDR3 region is CASSYRQGSGANVLTF. The DNA for the CDR3 is TGTGCCAGCAGTTACCGACAGGGTTCTGGGGCCAACGTCCTGACTTTC.

The sample holds many counts of this clonotype. V gene TRBV7-9 combines with J gene TRBJ2-1; TRBD1 might be the D (6 bases). CDR1 is SEHNR, CDR2 FQNEAQ, per germline (reference sequence). The V end was cut by 3 bases, the J end by 3 bases, with 9 bases between. The CDR3 has 14 residues. The CDR3 DNA sequence: TGTGCCAGCAGCTTCCCGACAGGCTACAATGAGCAGTTCTTC. Translated: CASSFPTGYNEQFF. Based on the CDR3 plus reference TRBV7-9 and TRBJ2-1, the full variable domain is DTGVSQNPRHKITKRGQNVTFRCDPISEHNRLYWYRQTLGQGPEFLTYFQNEAQLEKSRLLSDRFSAERPKGSFSTLEIQRTEQGDSAMYLCASSFPTGYNEQFFGPGTRLTVL.

This clonotype came up many times. The chain couples TRBV20-1 to TRBJ2-2; 7 bases are a match to TRBD1. The CDR3 is made up of 16 amino acids. The germline gives CDR1 DFQATT, CDR2 SNEGSKA (reference sequence). The V segment lost 0 bases and the J segment 1 base; nucleotides outside the gene matches: 5. The CDR3 spells CSAREQNRGNTGELFF. The CDR3 DNA reads as TGCAGTGCTAGAGAACAAAACAGGGGGAACACCGGGGAGCTGTTTTTT.

This clonotype was detected many times. The chain recombines TRBV20-1 with TRBJ2-7, with 11 bases lining up with TRBD2. CDR3 size: 14 residues. Looked up from germline, CDR1 is DFQATT and CDR2 is SNEGSKA (reference sequence). V lost 3 bases to trimming and J lost 1 base; unmatched junction nucleotides: 2. In nucleotides, the CDR3 is TGCAGTGCTAGTCCTAGCGGGAGGTCCTACGAGCAGTACTTC. Its protein is CSASPSGRSYEQYF.

This clonotype was picked up many times. The CDR3 DNA reads as TGTGCCAGCACCGACCAATACCTGACAGGGAACACTGAAGCTTTCTTT. Translation gives CASTDQYLTGNTEAFF. The chain recombines TRBV6-1 with TRBJ1-1, with D possibly TRBD1 on 6 matching bases. With 7 bases removed from V and 1 base from J, the gap between germline ends came to 19 bases. This CDR3 comprises 16 residues. Germline CDR1 reads MNHNS; CDR2 reads SASEGT.

This clonotype was found many times. The DNA of the CDR3 is TGTGCCAGCAGTCCATCCAGCTCCTACAATGAGCAGTTCTTC. Protein: CASSPSSSYNEQFF. The chain has TRBV6-1 and TRBJ2-1; no reliable D call. Germline CDR1 MNHNS, CDR2 SASEGT. This CDR3 spans 14 amino acids. Between the trimmed V and J ends, which lost 5 bases and 0 bases, there was a span of 8 bases.

This clonotype was seen ten or more times. The chain combines TRBV9 with TRBJ2-3; D is unclear. This CDR3 contains 15 residues. V was shortened by 0 bases and J by 3 bases, with 11 bases between the two germline ends. Germline assignment: CDR1 SGDLS and CDR2 YYNGEE. CDR3 region: CASSVDQKGTDTQYF. CDR3 in DNA: TGTGCCAGCAGCGTAGACCAGAAAGGGACAGATACGCAGTATTTT.

At least ten counts were recorded for this clonotype. The rearrangement uses TRBV10-3 and TRBJ2-4; D may match TRBD1 or TRBD2 (6 bases each). The CDR3 has 15 residues. Germline CDR1 reads ENHRY; CDR2 reads SYGVKD. The germline V and J ends were trimmed by 10 bases and 8 bases, with 24 bases remaining between them. Written as DNA, the CDR3 is TGTGCCACCTCCGTCCTTCCGGCAGGGGAGGACATTCAGTACTTC. It is translated as CATSVLPAGEDIQYF.

The chain combines TRBV30 with TRBJ2-5, with D perhaps TRBD1 (6 bases). CDR3 length equals 13 residues. Trimming left V 6 bases short and J 7 bases short, with 18 bases between. Germline V gene sequence: CDR1 GTSNPN, CDR2 SVGIG (reference sequence). The CDR3 protein is CACTGSGVGTQYF. The CDR3, as DNA: TGTGCCTGTACAGGGTCCGGGGTAGGGACCCAGTACTTC.

CDR3 residues: CASSPTGVASFNSPLHF. CDR3 DNA sequence: TGTGCCAGCAGCCCTACAGGGGTCGCGAGCTTTAATTCACCCCTCCACTTT. V and J are TRBV9 and TRBJ1-6; 7 positions agree with TRBD1. The J segment lost 6 bases and the V segment lost 4 bases, leaving 13 bases of the junction unmatched. The CDR3 runs 17 residues. The V gene's germline CDR1 is SGDLS and CDR2 YYNGEE.